Listed below are T cell receptor beta chains from one sample, sequenced in a study of T cells in Graves' hyperthyroidism and ophthalmopathy. TCRdb redid the calling of the multiplex PCR reads with MiXCR, one entry per CDR3 protein. The repertoire holds 400,000 to 450,000 distinct CDR3 sequences, with roughly 14% as singletons. Sequenced: blood. Every receptor here comes from a man younger than 35 with Graves' ophthalmopathy. Both conserved end residues are part of each CDR3. D genes are given only for firm matches. Only some rows state a clone size, as once, few, many or a class for expanded clones.

>TRBD1|TRBV6-1|few|TRBJ1-2
TGTGCCAGCAGTTGGGGACAGACCTATGGCTACACCTTC
CASSWGQTYGYTF
>TRBD1|TRBV6-1|many|TRBJ1-1
TGTGCCAGCAGTGACTCTGGGACAGACGGTTTTGGCACTGAAGCTTTCTTT
CASSDSGTDGFGTEAFF
>TRBD1|TRBV3-1|many|TRBJ1-1
TGTGCCAGCAGCCAAGCACAGGGGATCGGCACTGAAGCTTTCTTT
CASSQAQGIGTEAFF
>TRBD1|TRBV10-3|NA|TRBJ2-2
TGTGCCACCGGACAGGGGGCGAACACCGGGGAGCTGTTTTTT
CATGQGANTGELFF
>NA|TRBV7-9|NA|TRBJ2-7
TGTGCCAGCAGCTTAGACAGGGAGGGCCCCTACGAGCAGTACTTC
CASSLDREGPYEQYF
>TRBD1|TRBV20-1|many|TRBJ1-5
TGCAGTGCTTACGACAGGGGGCTAATAATCCAGCATTTT
CSAYDRGLIIQHF
>TRBD2|TRBV7-2|many|TRBJ2-3
TGTGCCAGCAGCTTAGGGGCTAGCGGGGGGCACACAGATACGCAGTATTTT
CASSLGASGGHTDTQYF
>NA|TRBV3-1|NA|TRBJ2-7
TGTGCCAGCAGCCAAGGTTTTGGGGGGGCTCACGAGCAGTACTTC
CASSQGFGGAHEQYF
>TRBD2|TRBV19|NA|TRBJ2-6
TGTGCCAGTAGTACGCGACTAGCGGGATCGTCTGGGGCCAACGTCCTGACTTTC
CASSTRLAGSSGANVLTF
>NA|TRBV7-9|once|TRBJ2-7
TGTGCCAGCAGCCTCGGATACAATGAGCAGTACTTC
CASSLGYNEQYF
>TRBD2|TRBV11-1|many|TRBJ2-3
TGTGCCACCTCCCCGGGGGGAACCACAGATACGCAGTATTTT
CATSPGGTTDTQYF
>NA|TRBV20-1|few|TRBJ1-1
TGCAGTGCCAGTCGGAGCCGTGCCTTGAACACTGAAGCTTTCTTT
CSASRSRALNTEAFF
>TRBD1|TRBV19|NA|TRBJ1-6
TGTGCCAGCGAGGCAGGGGGCAATTCACCCCTCCACTTT
CASEAGGNSPLHF
>NA|TRBV12-3/TRBV12-4|many|TRBJ2-5
TGTGCCAGCAGTTCTCTACGGGGGTACCAAGAGACCCAGTACTTC
CASSSLRGYQETQYF
>TRBD1|TRBV2|many|TRBJ2-7
TGTGCCAGCAGTTGGCCCCGGGACAGGGCGTCTTACGAGCAGTACTTC
CASSWPRDRASYEQYF
>NA|TRBV20-1|many|TRBJ2-5
TGCAGTGCTAGGACATGGGGTGGTCAAGAGACCCAGTACTTC
CSARTWGGQETQYF
>NA|TRBV7-8|many|TRBJ2-1
TGTGCCAGCAGCAAAGAAGTGGGGTTTACGAATGAGCAGTTCTTC
CASSKEVGFTNEQFF
>TRBD1|TRBV28|NA|TRBJ2-7
TGTGCCAGCAGTGGACAGGGTCCCACCTACGAGCAGTACTTC
CASSGQGPTYEQYF
>TRBD2|TRBV10-1|many|TRBJ2-3
TGCGCCAGCAGATCTAGCGGGGGCTCAGATACGCAGTATTTT
CASRSSGGSDTQYF
>NA|TRBV2|many|TRBJ2-7
TGTGCCAGCAGTACGCAGGGCTACGAGCAGTACTTC
CASSTQGYEQYF
>TRBD2|TRBV20-1|NA|TRBJ2-7
TGCAGTGCTAGAGATCTCGGGTCTAGCGGTACCTACGAGCAGTACTTC
CSARDLGSSGTYEQYF
>NA|TRBV6-1|many|TRBJ2-7
TGTGCCACCGCCGCGGGACAAGTATACGAGCAGTACTTC
CATAAGQVYEQYF
>TRBD2|TRBV12-3/TRBV12-4|NA|TRBJ2-1
TGTGCCAGCAGTTATGGGGGGGAAATAACTGAGCCGTTCTTC
CASSYGGEITEPFF
>NA|TRBV12-3/TRBV12-4|many|TRBJ2-3
TGTGCCAGCAGTATGATAGGGACAGATACGCAGTATTTT
CASSMIGTDTQYF